Listed below are T cell receptor beta chains from one sample, sequenced in a study of blood T cell repertoires in COVID-19. The protocol was immunoSEQ multiplex PCR, while the TCRdb copy is restricted to in-frame clones and leaves out a portion. The table lists fewer than 250,000 clones, around 85% of them singletons. Material: peripheral blood. The receptors originated from a woman aged 55-69 years with active or convalescent COVID-19. Each CDR3 is given with its conserved first and last residue. Each record gives: V gene, clone size, J gene, D gene, CDR3 length, CDR3 protein, CDR3 DNA. D genes are given only for firm matches. Rows may omit the clone size; those that give it use once, few, many or a size class.

V gene: TRBV7-3; clone size: -; J gene: TRBJ2-7; D gene: TRBD2; CDR3 length: 14; CDR3 protein: CASSLIAGTYEQYF; CDR3 DNA: TGTGCCAGCAGCTTAATAGCGGGGACCTACGAGCAGTACTTC
V gene: TRBV2; clone size: -; J gene: TRBJ1-1; D gene: TRBD1; CDR3 length: 13; CDR3 protein: CASSEPTGVEAFF; CDR3 DNA: TGTGCCAGCAGTGAACCGACAGGGGTGGAAGCTTTCTTT
V gene: TRBV19; clone size: -; J gene: TRBJ1-1; D gene: -; CDR3 length: 16; CDR3 protein: CASSIDHQGGRTEAFF; CDR3 DNA: TGTGCCAGTAGTATAGATCACCAGGGTGGGAGGACTGAAGCTTTCTTT
V gene: TRBV6-6; clone size: -; J gene: TRBJ2-3; D gene: -; CDR3 length: 15; CDR3 protein: CASSYSRQEADTQYF; CDR3 DNA: TGTGCCAGCAGTTACTCGAGGCAGGAGGCAGATACGCAGTATTTT
V gene: TRBV7-9; clone size: -; J gene: TRBJ1-5; D gene: TRBD1; CDR3 length: 16; CDR3 protein: CASSSTTGGGNQPQHF; CDR3 DNA: TGTGCCAGCAGCAGCACTACAGGGGGCGGCAATCAGCCCCAGCATTTT
V gene: TRBV5-5; clone size: once; J gene: TRBJ1-2; D gene: -; CDR3 length: 12; CDR3 protein: CASRTTGSGYTF; CDR3 DNA: TGTGCCAGCAGAACTACAGGTTCCGGCTACACCTTC
V gene: TRBV7-2; clone size: -; J gene: TRBJ2-7; D gene: TRBD1; CDR3 length: 16; CDR3 protein: CASSLEGAIRSYEQYF; CDR3 DNA: TGTGCCAGCAGCTTAGAGGGGGCGATAAGATCCTACGAGCAGTACTTC
V gene: TRBV5-4; clone size: once; J gene: TRBJ2-5; D gene: TRBD2; CDR3 length: 16; CDR3 protein: CASRPRSGRAEETQYF; CDR3 DNA: TGTGCCAGCAGGCCCCGGAGCGGGAGGGCCGAGGAGACCCAGTACTTC
V gene: TRBV5-1; clone size: -; J gene: TRBJ1-1; D gene: -; CDR3 length: 14; CDR3 protein: CASSFGQGYAEAFF; CDR3 DNA: TGCGCCAGCAGCTTTGGCCAGGGTTACGCTGAAGCTTTCTTT
V gene: TRBV7-9; clone size: -; J gene: TRBJ2-4; D gene: TRBD1; CDR3 length: 17; CDR3 protein: CASSLLSGQGGENIQYF; CDR3 DNA: TGTGCCAGCAGCTTACTGTCGGGACAGGGCGGGGAAAACATTCAGTACTTC
V gene: TRBV4-1; clone size: many; J gene: TRBJ2-5; D gene: -; CDR3 length: 13; CDR3 protein: CASSQDVEETQYF; CDR3 DNA: TGCGCCAGCAGCCAAGACGTCGAAGAGACCCAGTACTTC
V gene: TRBV7-8; clone size: once; J gene: TRBJ2-7; D gene: TRBD1; CDR3 length: 15; CDR3 protein: CASSLVGTANYEQYF; CDR3 DNA: TGTGCCAGCAGCTTAGTTGGGACAGCCAACTACGAGCAGTACTTC
V gene: TRBV7-3; clone size: -; J gene: TRBJ2-7; D gene: TRBD2; CDR3 length: 13; CDR3 protein: CASSPGTSYEQYF; CDR3 DNA: TGTGCCAGCAGCCCCGGGACTAGCTACGAGCAGTACTTC
V gene: TRBV11-2; clone size: -; J gene: TRBJ2-7; D gene: -; CDR3 length: 16; CDR3 protein: CASSLFTGYSSYEQYF; CDR3 DNA: TGTGCCAGCAGCTTATTTACTGGGTACAGCTCCTACGAGCAGTACTTC
V gene: TRBV12-5; clone size: -; J gene: TRBJ1-5; D gene: -; CDR3 length: 14; CDR3 protein: CASGSGQRNQPQHF; CDR3 DNA: TGTGCTAGTGGTTCCGGACAGAGGAATCAGCCCCAGCATTTT
V gene: TRBV4-1; clone size: -; J gene: TRBJ1-5; D gene: -; CDR3 length: 16; CDR3 protein: CASSPEPTRSNQPQHF; CDR3 DNA: TGCGCCAGCAGCCCCGAGCCGACTCGTTCCAATCAGCCCCAGCATTTT
V gene: TRBV19; clone size: -; J gene: TRBJ2-1; D gene: -; CDR3 length: 14; CDR3 protein: CASSIGGVYNEQFF; CDR3 DNA: TGTGCCAGTAGTATAGGCGGGGTGTACAATGAGCAGTTCTTC
V gene: TRBV5-1; clone size: -; J gene: TRBJ1-1; D gene: -; CDR3 length: 14; CDR3 protein: CASSLGRIGAEAFF; CDR3 DNA: TGCGCCAGCAGCTTGGGTAGGATCGGGGCTGAAGCTTTCTTT
V gene: TRBV20-1; clone size: -; J gene: TRBJ2-2; D gene: TRBD2; CDR3 length: 16; CDR3 protein: CSASGLAGGGTGELFF; CDR3 DNA: TGCAGTGCTAGTGGGCTGGCGGGAGGGGGAACCGGGGAGCTGTTTTTT
V gene: TRBV16; clone size: -; J gene: TRBJ2-3; D gene: -; CDR3 length: 17; CDR3 protein: CASSLTSTGRFADTQYF; CDR3 DNA: TGTGCCAGCAGCCTTACTTCGACAGGGAGGTTTGCAGATACGCAGTATTTT
V gene: TRBV3-1/TRBV3-2; clone size: -; J gene: TRBJ1-4; D gene: -; CDR3 length: 12; CDR3 protein: CASSQASEKLFF; CDR3 DNA: TGTGCCAGCAGCCAAGCATCAGAAAAACTGTTTTTT
V gene: TRBV6-5; clone size: -; J gene: TRBJ2-1; D gene: TRBD2; CDR3 length: 13; CDR3 protein: CAAGGGRANEQFF; CDR3 DNA: TGTGCCGCCGGGGGCGGGAGGGCCAATGAGCAGTTCTTC
V gene: TRBV15; clone size: -; J gene: TRBJ1-1; D gene: TRBD1; CDR3 length: 15; CDR3 protein: CATSRDTRTGTEAFF; CDR3 DNA: TGTGCCACCAGCAGAGACACCAGGACAGGCACTGAAGCTTTCTTT
V gene: TRBV7-9; clone size: -; J gene: TRBJ1-6; D gene: -; CDR3 length: 16; CDR3 protein: CASSLAPGEGRSPLHF; CDR3 DNA: TGTGCCAGCAGCTTAGCCCCCGGGGAGGGACGCTCACCCCTCCACTTT
V gene: TRBV19; clone size: -; J gene: TRBJ1-2; D gene: TRBD1; CDR3 length: 15; CDR3 protein: CASSIIPQGGYGYTF; CDR3 DNA: TGTGCCAGTAGTATCATACCCCAGGGGGGCTATGGCTACACCTTC
V gene: TRBV4-2; clone size: once; J gene: TRBJ2-3; D gene: -; CDR3 length: 15; CDR3 protein: CASSQDLAGEDTQYF; CDR3 DNA: TGTGCCAGCAGCCAAGATTTGGCAGGGGAGGATACGCAGTATTTT
V gene: TRBV14; clone size: -; J gene: TRBJ1-1; D gene: -; CDR3 length: 16; CDR3 protein: CASSPQLAGVGTEAFF; CDR3 DNA: TGTGCCAGCAGCCCCCAACTGGCAGGGGTGGGCACTGAAGCTTTCTTT
V gene: TRBV15; clone size: -; J gene: TRBJ2-1; D gene: TRBD2; CDR3 length: 15; CDR3 protein: CATSRDASGYNEQFF; CDR3 DNA: TGTGCCACCAGCAGAGACGCTAGCGGATACAATGAGCAGTTCTTC
V gene: TRBV19; clone size: -; J gene: TRBJ1-5; D gene: TRBD1; CDR3 length: 14; CDR3 protein: CASSTTGGHQPQHF; CDR3 DNA: TGTGCCAGTAGTACAACAGGGGGACATCAGCCCCAGCATTTT
V gene: TRBV29-1; clone size: -; J gene: TRBJ1-2; D gene: TRBD1; CDR3 length: 15; CDR3 protein: CSVEPTGGAAYGYTF; CDR3 DNA: TGCAGCGTTGAGCCCACAGGGGGCGCGGCCTATGGCTACACCTTC
V gene: TRBV4-1; clone size: few; J gene: TRBJ1-6; D gene: -; CDR3 length: 15; CDR3 protein: CASSPGEGADSPLHF; CDR3 DNA: TGCGCCAGCAGCCCTGGCGAAGGGGCGGATTCACCCCTCCACTTT
V gene: TRBV6-1; clone size: -; J gene: TRBJ1-6; D gene: TRBD1; CDR3 length: 14; CDR3 protein: CASSEGQVNSPLYF; CDR3 DNA: TGTGCCAGCAGTGAGGGACAGGTCAATTCACCCCTCTACTTT
V gene: TRBV5-1; clone size: -; J gene: TRBJ2-1; D gene: TRBD2; CDR3 length: 17; CDR3 protein: CASRTTLAGGSGNEQFF; CDR3 DNA: TGCGCCAGCAGAACAACTCTAGCGGGAGGGAGTGGGAATGAGCAGTTCTTC
V gene: TRBV7-2; clone size: -; J gene: TRBJ2-3; D gene: TRBD2; CDR3 length: 15; CDR3 protein: CASSPTSPSTDTQYF; CDR3 DNA: TGTGCCAGCAGCCCGACTAGCCCTAGCACAGATACGCAGTATTTT
V gene: TRBV27; clone size: -; J gene: TRBJ1-2; D gene: TRBD1; CDR3 length: 13; CDR3 protein: CASSSYTGDGYTF; CDR3 DNA: TGTGCCAGCAGTTCCTATACAGGGGACGGCTACACCTTC
V gene: TRBV30; clone size: few; J gene: TRBJ2-1; D gene: TRBD2; CDR3 length: 19; CDR3 protein: CAWNRLAGGPVSLDNEQFF; CDR3 DNA: TGTGCCTGGAACCGACTAGCGGGAGGGCCGGTGTCTTTAGACAATGAGCAGTTCTTC
V gene: TRBV19; clone size: -; J gene: TRBJ2-4; D gene: TRBD1; CDR3 length: 16; CDR3 protein: CASSPGDRQAKNIQYF; CDR3 DNA: TGTGCCAGTAGTCCCGGGGACAGACAAGCCAAAAACATTCAGTACTTC
V gene: TRBV5-1; clone size: -; J gene: TRBJ2-5; D gene: TRBD1; CDR3 length: 15; CDR3 protein: CASSPGTAYQETQYF; CDR3 DNA: TGCGCCAGCAGCCCAGGGACAGCGTACCAAGAGACCCAGTACTTC
V gene: TRBV19; clone size: -; J gene: TRBJ1-2; D gene: TRBD1; CDR3 length: 13; CDR3 protein: CASSNGQRGRYTF; CDR3 DNA: TGTGCCAGTAGTAATGGCCAAAGGGGGCGGTACACCTTC
V gene: TRBV10-2; clone size: -; J gene: TRBJ2-5; D gene: TRBD2; CDR3 length: 17; CDR3 protein: CASRNLTFAGGGETQYF; CDR3 DNA: TGCGCCAGCAGAAACCTCACCTTCGCGGGGGGCGGGGAGACCCAGTACTTC
V gene: TRBV25-1; clone size: -; J gene: TRBJ1-4; D gene: TRBD1; CDR3 length: 18; CDR3 protein: CASSVRDRGPWGDEKLFF; CDR3 DNA: TGTGCCAGCAGTGTCCGGGACAGGGGTCCCTGGGGTGATGAAAAACTGTTTTTT
V gene: TRBV30; clone size: -; J gene: TRBJ1-5; D gene: TRBD1; CDR3 length: 15; CDR3 protein: CAWSRGGTAYQPQHF; CDR3 DNA: TGTGCCTGGAGCAGGGGTGGGACAGCCTATCAGCCCCAGCATTTT
V gene: TRBV18; clone size: -; J gene: TRBJ2-2; D gene: -; CDR3 length: 15; CDR3 protein: CASSPPSGDAGELFF; CDR3 DNA: TGTGCCAGCTCACCCCCCTCAGGGGACGCCGGGGAGCTGTTTTTT
V gene: TRBV6-6; clone size: -; J gene: TRBJ1-5; D gene: TRBD1; CDR3 length: 15; CDR3 protein: CASSGRTGTNQPQHF; CDR3 DNA: TGTGCCAGCTCGGGAAGGACAGGGACCAATCAGCCCCAGCATTTT
V gene: TRBV30; clone size: -; J gene: TRBJ2-1; D gene: -; CDR3 length: 14; CDR3 protein: CATGWAGLPNEQFF; CDR3 DNA: TGTGCTACTGGATGGGCGGGACTCCCAAATGAGCAGTTCTTC
V gene: TRBV19; clone size: -; J gene: TRBJ1-5; D gene: -; CDR3 length: 14; CDR3 protein: CASSTGQINQPQHF; CDR3 DNA: TGTGCCAGTAGTACCGGACAGATTAATCAGCCCCAGCATTTT
V gene: TRBV28; clone size: -; J gene: TRBJ2-7; D gene: -; CDR3 length: 13; CDR3 protein: CASRMGGTYEQYF; CDR3 DNA: TGTGCCAGCCGCATGGGGGGAACCTACGAGCAGTACTTC
V gene: TRBV19; clone size: -; J gene: TRBJ2-7; D gene: -; CDR3 length: 12; CDR3 protein: CASARGPYEQYF; CDR3 DNA: TGTGCCAGCGCGCGGGGGCCCTACGAGCAGTACTTC
V gene: TRBV28; clone size: -; J gene: TRBJ1-2; D gene: TRBD1; CDR3 length: 15; CDR3 protein: CASSLPTGGGDGYTF; CDR3 DNA: TGTGCCAGCAGTTTACCCACAGGGGGCGGAGATGGCTACACCTTC
V gene: TRBV5-1; clone size: once; J gene: TRBJ1-3; D gene: TRBD1; CDR3 length: 17; CDR3 protein: CASSARTGVHSGNTIYF; CDR3 DNA: TGCGCCAGCAGCGCCCGGACAGGGGTGCACTCTGGAAACACCATATATTTT
V gene: TRBV3-1/TRBV3-2; clone size: -; J gene: TRBJ2-1; D gene: -; CDR3 length: 15; CDR3 protein: CASSRPGLQNNEQFF; CDR3 DNA: TGTGCCAGCAGCCGACCGGGACTCCAAAACAATGAGCAGTTCTTC
V gene: TRBV5-4; clone size: -; J gene: TRBJ2-1; D gene: -; CDR3 length: 14; CDR3 protein: CASSAGQKPHEQFF; CDR3 DNA: TGTGCCAGCAGCGCGGGACAGAAGCCTCATGAGCAGTTCTTC
V gene: TRBV19; clone size: -; J gene: TRBJ2-2; D gene: -; CDR3 length: 16; CDR3 protein: CASSSDQDWNTGELFF; CDR3 DNA: TGTGCCAGTAGTAGTGATCAGGACTGGAACACCGGGGAGCTGTTTTTT
V gene: TRBV19; clone size: -; J gene: TRBJ2-1; D gene: TRBD2; CDR3 length: 17; CDR3 protein: CASSTDRISGGDNEQFF; CDR3 DNA: TGTGCCAGTAGTACCGATAGAATTAGCGGGGGGGACAATGAGCAGTTCTTC
V gene: TRBV18; clone size: -; J gene: TRBJ2-7; D gene: TRBD1; CDR3 length: 14; CDR3 protein: CASSEDRGPYEQYF; CDR3 DNA: TGTGCCAGCTCAGAGGACAGGGGGCCCTACGAGCAGTACTTC
V gene: TRBV24-1; clone size: -; J gene: TRBJ1-2; D gene: -; CDR3 length: 11; CDR3 protein: CATSDLQGYTF; CDR3 DNA: TGTGCCACCAGTGATTTGCAAGGCTACACCTTC
V gene: TRBV25-1; clone size: -; J gene: TRBJ2-1; D gene: -; CDR3 length: 15; CDR3 protein: CASSEGGGSYNEQFF; CDR3 DNA: TGTGCCAGCAGTGAGGGGGGTGGCTCCTACAATGAGCAGTTCTTC
V gene: TRBV11-2; clone size: once; J gene: TRBJ2-1; D gene: -; CDR3 length: 15; CDR3 protein: CASSSNYGSYNEQFF; CDR3 DNA: TGTGCCAGCAGCTCCAACTACGGCTCCTACAATGAGCAGTTCTTC
V gene: TRBV21-1; clone size: -; J gene: TRBJ2-7; D gene: -; CDR3 length: 15; CDR3 protein: CASSPGGRALYEQYF; CDR3 DNA: TGTGCCAGCAGTCCGGGCGGGAGGGCCTTATACGAGCAGTACTTC
V gene: TRBV10-2; clone size: -; J gene: TRBJ2-2; D gene: -; CDR3 length: 15; CDR3 protein: CATAPNQLVTGELFF; CDR3 DNA: TGCGCCACCGCTCCCAATCAGCTAGTTACCGGGGAGCTGTTTTTT